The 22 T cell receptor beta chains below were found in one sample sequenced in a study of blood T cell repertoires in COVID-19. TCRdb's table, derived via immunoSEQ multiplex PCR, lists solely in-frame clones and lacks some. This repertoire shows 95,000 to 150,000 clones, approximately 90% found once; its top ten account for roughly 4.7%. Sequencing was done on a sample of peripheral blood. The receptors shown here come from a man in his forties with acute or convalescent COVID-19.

CDR3 protein: CASSPDSYAYEQYF. In DNA form, the CDR3 reads TGTGCCAGCAGTCCGGACAGCTACGCTTACGAGCAGTACTTC. V and J are TRBV7-9 and TRBJ2-7, with D tentatively TRBD1 (6 bases). The CDR3 length is 14 residues. Germline V gene sequence: CDR1 SEHNR, CDR2 FQNEAQ (reference sequence). The V and J ends lost 6 bases and 4 bases respectively, with 16 bases between them.

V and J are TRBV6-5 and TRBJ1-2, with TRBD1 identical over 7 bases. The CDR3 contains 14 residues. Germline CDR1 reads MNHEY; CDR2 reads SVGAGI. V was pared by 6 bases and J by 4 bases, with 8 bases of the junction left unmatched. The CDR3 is CASRRQGPGYGYTF. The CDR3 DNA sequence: TGTGCCAGCAGGAGACAGGGCCCGGGCTATGGCTACACCTTC.

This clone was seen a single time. The CDR3 DNA follows: TGTGCCTGGAGAGCCCCCTCTTACACAGATACGCAGTATTTT. It translates to CAWRAPSYTDTQYF. The genes are TRBV30 and TRBJ2-3; D is unclear. From germline, CDR1 is GTSNPN and CDR2 SVGIG (reference sequence). The CDR3 loop spans 14 amino acids. Trimming cost V 3 bases and J 2 bases, with 12 bases left between them.

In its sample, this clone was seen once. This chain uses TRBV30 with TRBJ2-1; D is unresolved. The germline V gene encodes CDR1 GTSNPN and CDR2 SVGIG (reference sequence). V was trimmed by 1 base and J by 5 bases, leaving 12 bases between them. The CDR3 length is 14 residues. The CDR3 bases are TGTGCCTGGAGTGGTTATGGGCTGAACAATGAGCAGTTCTTC. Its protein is CAWSGYGLNNEQFF.

This CDR3 is CASSSTGVNYGYTF. As DNA, the CDR3 is TGTGCCAGCAGCTCGACAGGAGTTAACTATGGCTACACCTTC. The chain combines TRBV7-2 with TRBJ1-2, with D perhaps matching TRBD1 (6 bases). V gave up 4 bases and J gave up 1 base, with 10 bases separating them. This CDR3 has 14 amino acids. Germline V gene sequence: CDR1 SGHTA, CDR2 FQGNSA.

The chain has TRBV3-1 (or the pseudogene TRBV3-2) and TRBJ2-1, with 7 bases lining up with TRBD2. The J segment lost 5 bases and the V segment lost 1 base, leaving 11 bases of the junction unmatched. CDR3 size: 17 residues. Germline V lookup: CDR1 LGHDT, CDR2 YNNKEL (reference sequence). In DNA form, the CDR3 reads TGTGCCAGCAGCCAAGGATTTGGCCTAGCGGCGGACAATGAGCAGTTCTTC. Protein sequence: CASSQGFGLAADNEQFF.

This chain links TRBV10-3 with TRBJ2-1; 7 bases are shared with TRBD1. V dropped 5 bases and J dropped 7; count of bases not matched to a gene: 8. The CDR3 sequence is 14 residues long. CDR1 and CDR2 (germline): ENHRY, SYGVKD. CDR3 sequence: CAISTGTEKNEQFF. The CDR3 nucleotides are TGTGCCATCAGTACCGGGACAGAGAAGAATGAGCAGTTCTTC.

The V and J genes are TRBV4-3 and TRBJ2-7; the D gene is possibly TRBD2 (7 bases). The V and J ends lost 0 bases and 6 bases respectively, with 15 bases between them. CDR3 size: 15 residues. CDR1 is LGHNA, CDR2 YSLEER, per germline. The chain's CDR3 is CASSQDGRGAAEQYF. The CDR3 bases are TGCGCCAGCAGCCAAGATGGGAGGGGGGCAGCCGAGCAGTACTTC.

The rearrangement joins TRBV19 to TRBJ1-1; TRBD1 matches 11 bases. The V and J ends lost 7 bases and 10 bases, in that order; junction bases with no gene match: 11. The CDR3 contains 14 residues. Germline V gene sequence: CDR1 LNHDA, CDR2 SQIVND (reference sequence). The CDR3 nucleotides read TGTGCCAGTAACTTAGGGGGGACAGGGGGAGCAGCTTTCTTT. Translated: CASNLGGTGGAAFF.

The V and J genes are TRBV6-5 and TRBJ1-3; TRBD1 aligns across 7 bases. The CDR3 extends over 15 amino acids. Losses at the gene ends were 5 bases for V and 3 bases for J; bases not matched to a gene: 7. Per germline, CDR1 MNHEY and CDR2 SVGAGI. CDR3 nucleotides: TGTGCCAGCAGTAAAACAAGGGGGCATGGAAACACCATATATTTT. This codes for CASSKTRGHGNTIYF.

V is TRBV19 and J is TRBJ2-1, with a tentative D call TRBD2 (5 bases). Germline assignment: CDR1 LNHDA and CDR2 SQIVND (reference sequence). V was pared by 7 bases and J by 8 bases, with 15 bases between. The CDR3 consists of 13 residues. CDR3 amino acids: CASIGTSSDEQFF. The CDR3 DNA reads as TGTGCCAGTATTGGTACTAGTTCCGATGAGCAGTTCTTC. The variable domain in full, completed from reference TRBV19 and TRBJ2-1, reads DGGITQSPKYLFRKEGQNVTLSCEQNLNHDAMYWYRQDPGQGLRLIYYSQIVNDFQKGDIAEGYSVSREKKESFPLTVTSAQKNPTAFYLCASIGTSSDEQFFGPGTRLTVL.

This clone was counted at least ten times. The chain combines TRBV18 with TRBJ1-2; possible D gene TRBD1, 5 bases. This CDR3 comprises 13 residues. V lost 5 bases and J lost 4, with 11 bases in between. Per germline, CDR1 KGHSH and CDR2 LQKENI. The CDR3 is CASSTWGGYGYTF. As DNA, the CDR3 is TGTGCCAGCTCAACCTGGGGCGGCTATGGCTACACCTTC. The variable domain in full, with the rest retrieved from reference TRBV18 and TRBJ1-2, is NAGVMQNPRHLVRRRGQEARLRCSPMKGHSHVYWYRQLPEEGLKFMVYLQKENIIDESGMPKERFSAEFPKEGPSILRIQQVVRGDSAAYFCASSTWGGYGYTFGSGTRLTVV.

DNA for the CDR3: TGTGCCAGCAGCTCCCTGACGGGACAGGGACGGGGCTACACCTTC. This translates into CASSSLTGQGRGYTF. The chain carries TRBV7-8 and TRBJ1-2; 9 bases agree with TRBD1. The CDR3 is 15 residues long. Germline V lookup: CDR1 SGHVS, CDR2 FQNEAQ. The V gene end was trimmed by 4 bases and the J gene end by 8 bases; junction bases not matched to a gene: 11.

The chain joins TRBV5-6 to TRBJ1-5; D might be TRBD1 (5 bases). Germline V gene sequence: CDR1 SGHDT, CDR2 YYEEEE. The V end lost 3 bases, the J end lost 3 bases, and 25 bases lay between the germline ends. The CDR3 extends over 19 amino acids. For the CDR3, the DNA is TGTGCCAGCAGCTCTTGGGTATCCGACAGTTTAGTCACCAATCAGCCCCAGCATTTT. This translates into CASSSWVSDSLVTNQPQHF.

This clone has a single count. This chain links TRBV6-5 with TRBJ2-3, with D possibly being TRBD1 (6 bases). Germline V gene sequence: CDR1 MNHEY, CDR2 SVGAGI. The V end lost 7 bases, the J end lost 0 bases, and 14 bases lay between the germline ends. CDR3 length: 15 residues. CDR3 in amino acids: CASKLTGTSTDTQYF. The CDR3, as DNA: TGTGCCAGCAAACTGACAGGAACTAGCACAGATACGCAGTATTTT.

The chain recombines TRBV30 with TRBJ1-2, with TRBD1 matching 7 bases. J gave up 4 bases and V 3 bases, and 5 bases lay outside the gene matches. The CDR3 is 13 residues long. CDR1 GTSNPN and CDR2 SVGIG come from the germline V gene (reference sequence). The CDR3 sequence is CAWSPQGTYGYTF. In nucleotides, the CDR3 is TGTGCCTGGAGCCCACAGGGGACCTATGGCTACACCTTC.

The CDR3 here is CASSLFSGGAAGANVLTF. The CDR3 DNA reads as TGTGCCAGCAGCTTATTTAGCGGGGGGGCCGCTGGGGCCAACGTCCTGACTTTC. The genes are TRBV7-2 and TRBJ2-6, with 11 bases matching TRBD2. CDR3 size: 18 residues. V lost 2 bases and J lost 2; bases outside the gene matches: 5. Germline loops: CDR1 SGHTA, CDR2 FQGNSA.

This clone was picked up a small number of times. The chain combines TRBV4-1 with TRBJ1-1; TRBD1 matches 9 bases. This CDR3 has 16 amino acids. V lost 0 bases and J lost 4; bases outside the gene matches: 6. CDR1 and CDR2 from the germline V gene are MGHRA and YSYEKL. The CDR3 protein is CASSQERGQGRTEAFF. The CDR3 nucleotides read TGCGCCAGCAGCCAAGAACGAGGACAGGGGCGCACTGAAGCTTTCTTT.

The CDR3 sequence: CASSQLPSPTDTQYF. The DNA of the CDR3 is TGCGCCAGCAGCCAGCTACCCTCACCCACAGATACGCAGTATTTT. V usage is TRBV4-3 and J usage is TRBJ2-3; the D is unclear. Germline V CDR1 and CDR2: LGHNA, YSLEER. The V end lost 3 bases, the J end lost 2 bases, and 12 bases lay between the germline ends. This CDR3 comprises 15 residues.

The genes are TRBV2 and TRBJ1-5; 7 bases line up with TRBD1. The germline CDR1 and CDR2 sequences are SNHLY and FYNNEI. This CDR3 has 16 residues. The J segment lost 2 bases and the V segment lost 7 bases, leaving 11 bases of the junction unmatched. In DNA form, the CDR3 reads TGTGCCAGCAAGGGTGCCCTGGACAGGCGCAATCAGCCCCAGCATTTT. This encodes CASKGALDRRNQPQHF.

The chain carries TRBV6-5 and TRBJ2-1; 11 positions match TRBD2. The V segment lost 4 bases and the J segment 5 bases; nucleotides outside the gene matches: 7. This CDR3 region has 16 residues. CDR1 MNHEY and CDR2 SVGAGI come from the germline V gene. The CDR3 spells CASSSLSGGAHNEQFF. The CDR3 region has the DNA TGTGCCAGCAGTTCACTTAGCGGGGGGGCCCACAATGAGCAGTTCTTC.

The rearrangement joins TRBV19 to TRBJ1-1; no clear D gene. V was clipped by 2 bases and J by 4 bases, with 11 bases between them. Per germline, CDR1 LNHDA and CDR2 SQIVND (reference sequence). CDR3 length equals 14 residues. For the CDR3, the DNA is TGTGCCAGTAGTATACGGGTTATGCCCACTGAAGCTTTCTTT. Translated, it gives CASSIRVMPTEAFF.